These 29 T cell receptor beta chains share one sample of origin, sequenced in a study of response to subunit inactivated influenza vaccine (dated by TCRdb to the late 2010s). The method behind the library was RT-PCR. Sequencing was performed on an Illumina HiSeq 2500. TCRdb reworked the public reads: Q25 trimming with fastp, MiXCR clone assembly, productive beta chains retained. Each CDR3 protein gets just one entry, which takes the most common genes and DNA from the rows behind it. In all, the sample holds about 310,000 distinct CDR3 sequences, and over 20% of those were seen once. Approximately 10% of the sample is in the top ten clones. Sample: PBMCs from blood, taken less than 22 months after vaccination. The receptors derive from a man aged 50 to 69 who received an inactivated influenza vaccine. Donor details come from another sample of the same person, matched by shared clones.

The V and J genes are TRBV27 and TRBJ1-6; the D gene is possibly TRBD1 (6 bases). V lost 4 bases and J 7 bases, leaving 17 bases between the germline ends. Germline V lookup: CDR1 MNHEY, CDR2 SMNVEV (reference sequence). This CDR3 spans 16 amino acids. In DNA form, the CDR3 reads TGTGCCAGCAGTTCGAACAGGGACCCTTTCAATTCACCCCTCCACTTT. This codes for CASSSNRDPFNSPLHF.

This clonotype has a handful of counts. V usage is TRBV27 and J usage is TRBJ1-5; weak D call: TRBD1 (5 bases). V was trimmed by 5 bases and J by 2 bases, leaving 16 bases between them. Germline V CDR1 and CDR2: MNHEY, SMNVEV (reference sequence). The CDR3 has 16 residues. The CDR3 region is CASSPGTFVGNQPQHF. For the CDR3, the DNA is TGTGCCAGCAGTCCCGGGACCTTTGTGGGCAATCAGCCCCAGCATTTT.

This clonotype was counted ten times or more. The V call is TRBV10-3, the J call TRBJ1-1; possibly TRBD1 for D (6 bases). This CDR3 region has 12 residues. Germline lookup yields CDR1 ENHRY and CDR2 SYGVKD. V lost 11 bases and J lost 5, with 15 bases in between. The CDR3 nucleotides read TGTGCCGCCGGGACGAGGGGGACTGAAGCTTTCTTT. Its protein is CAAGTRGTEAFF.

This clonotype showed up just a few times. This CDR3 reads CSARDGDQPQHF. CDR3 DNA: TGCAGTGCTAGAGACGGGGATCAGCCCCAGCATTTT. The chain combines TRBV20-1 with TRBJ1-5; D remains unclear. Trimming took 0 bases from V and 5 from J, leaving 5 bases between them. Germline assignment: CDR1 DFQATT and CDR2 SNEGSKA (reference sequence). The CDR3 loop spans 12 amino acids.

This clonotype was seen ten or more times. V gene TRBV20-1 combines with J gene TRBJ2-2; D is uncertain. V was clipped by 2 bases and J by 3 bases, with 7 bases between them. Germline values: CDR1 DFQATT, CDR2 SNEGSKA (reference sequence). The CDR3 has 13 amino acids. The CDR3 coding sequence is TGCAGTGCTAGAAGGCTCGACACCGGGGAGCTGTTTTTT. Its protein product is CSARRLDTGELFF.

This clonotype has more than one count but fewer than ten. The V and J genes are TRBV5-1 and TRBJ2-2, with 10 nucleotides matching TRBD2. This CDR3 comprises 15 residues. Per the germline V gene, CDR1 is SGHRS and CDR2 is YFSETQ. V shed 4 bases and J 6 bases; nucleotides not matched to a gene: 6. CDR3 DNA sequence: TGCGCCAGCAGCCTCATAGCGGGAGGCGCCGGGGAGCTGTTTTTT. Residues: CASSLIAGGAGELFF.

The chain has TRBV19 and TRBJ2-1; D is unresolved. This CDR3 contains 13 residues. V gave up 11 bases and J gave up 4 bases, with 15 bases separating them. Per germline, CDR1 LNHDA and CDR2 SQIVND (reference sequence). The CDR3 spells CACQRHGYNEQFF. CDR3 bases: TGTGCCTGCCAACGCCACGGGTACAATGAGCAGTTCTTC.

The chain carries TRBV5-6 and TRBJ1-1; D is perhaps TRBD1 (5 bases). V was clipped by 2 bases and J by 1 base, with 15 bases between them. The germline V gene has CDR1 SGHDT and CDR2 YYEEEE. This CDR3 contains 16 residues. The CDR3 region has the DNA TGTGCCAGCAGCTTTCACCCGGAGGGGCGGAACACTGAAGCTTTCTTT. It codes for CASSFHPEGRNTEAFF.

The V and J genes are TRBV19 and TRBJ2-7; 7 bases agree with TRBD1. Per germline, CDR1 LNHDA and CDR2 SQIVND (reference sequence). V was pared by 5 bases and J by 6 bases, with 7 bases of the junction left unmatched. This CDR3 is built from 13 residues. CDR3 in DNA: TGTGCCAGTAGTGAACAGGGGCGGTTCGAGCAGTACTTC. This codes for CASSEQGRFEQYF.

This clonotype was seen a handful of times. CDR3 sequence: CASSSRGVASDSPLHF. The CDR3, as DNA: TGTGCCAGCAGCTCCCGGGGAGTAGCTTCAGATTCACCCCTCCACTTT. The rearrangement links TRBV7-8 to TRBJ1-6, with unresolved D. This CDR3 has 16 residues. Per the germline V gene, CDR1 is SGHVS and CDR2 is FQNEAQ. V was trimmed by 4 bases and J by 8 bases, leaving 18 bases between them.

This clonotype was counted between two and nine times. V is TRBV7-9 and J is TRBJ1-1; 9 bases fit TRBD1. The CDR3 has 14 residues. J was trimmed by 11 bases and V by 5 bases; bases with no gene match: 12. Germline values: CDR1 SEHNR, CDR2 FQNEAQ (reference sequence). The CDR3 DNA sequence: TGTGCCAGCAGCGTCCGGGACAGGGTAACGCGTGCTTTCTTT. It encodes CASSVRDRVTRAFF.

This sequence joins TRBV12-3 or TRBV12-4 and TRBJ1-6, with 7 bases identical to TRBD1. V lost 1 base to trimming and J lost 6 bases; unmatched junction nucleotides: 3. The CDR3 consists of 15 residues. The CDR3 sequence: CASSLEQGVNSPLHF. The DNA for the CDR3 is TGTGCCAGCAGTTTAGAGCAGGGGGTTAATTCACCCCTCCACTTT.

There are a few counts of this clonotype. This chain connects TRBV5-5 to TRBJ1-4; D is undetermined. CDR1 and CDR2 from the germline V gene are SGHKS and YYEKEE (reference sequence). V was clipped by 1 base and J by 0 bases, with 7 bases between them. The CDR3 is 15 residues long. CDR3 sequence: CASSLRHTTNEKLFF. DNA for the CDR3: TGTGCCAGCAGCTTGAGACACACAACTAATGAAAAACTGTTTTTT. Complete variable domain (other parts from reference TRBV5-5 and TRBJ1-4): DAGVTQSPTHLIKTRGQQVTLRCSPISGHKSVSWYQQVLGQGPQFIFQYYEKEERGRGNFPDRFSARQFPNYSSELNVNALLLGDSALYLCASSLRHTTNEKLFFGSGTQLSVL.

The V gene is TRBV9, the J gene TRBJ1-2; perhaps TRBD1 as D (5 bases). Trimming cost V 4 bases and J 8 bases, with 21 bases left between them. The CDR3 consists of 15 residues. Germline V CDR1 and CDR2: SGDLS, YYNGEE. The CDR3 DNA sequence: TGTGCCAGCAGCCCATGGTACGAGGACACTGGAGGCTACACCTTC. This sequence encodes CASSPWYEDTGGYTF.

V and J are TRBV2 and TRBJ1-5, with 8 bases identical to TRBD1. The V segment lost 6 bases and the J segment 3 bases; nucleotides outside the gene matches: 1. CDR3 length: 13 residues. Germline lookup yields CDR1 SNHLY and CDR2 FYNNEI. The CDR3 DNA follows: TGTGCCAGCAGGCAGGGGGCCAATCAGCCCCAGCATTTT. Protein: CASRQGANQPQHF.

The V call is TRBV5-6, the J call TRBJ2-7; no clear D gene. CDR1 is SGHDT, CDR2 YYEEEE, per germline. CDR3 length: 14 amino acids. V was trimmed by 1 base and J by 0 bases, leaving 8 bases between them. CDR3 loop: CASSLSRSSYEQYF. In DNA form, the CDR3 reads TGTGCCAGCAGCTTGTCCCGGTCCTCCTACGAGCAGTACTTC.

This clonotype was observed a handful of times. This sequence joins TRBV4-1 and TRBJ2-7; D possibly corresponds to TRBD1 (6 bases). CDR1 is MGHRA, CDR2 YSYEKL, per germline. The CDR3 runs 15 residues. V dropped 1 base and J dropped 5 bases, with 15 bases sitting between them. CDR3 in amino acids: CASSQGQVPANEQYF. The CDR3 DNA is TGCGCCAGCAGCCAAGGACAGGTCCCGGCCAACGAGCAGTACTTC.

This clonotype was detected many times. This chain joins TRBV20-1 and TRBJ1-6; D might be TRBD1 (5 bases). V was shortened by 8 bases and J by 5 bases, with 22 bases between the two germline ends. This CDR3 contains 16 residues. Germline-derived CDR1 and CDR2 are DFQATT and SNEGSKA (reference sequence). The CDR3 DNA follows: TGCAGTTCGGTAACCCGGGCAGGGAGTAATAATTCACCCCTCCACTTT. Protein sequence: CSSVTRAGSNNSPLHF.

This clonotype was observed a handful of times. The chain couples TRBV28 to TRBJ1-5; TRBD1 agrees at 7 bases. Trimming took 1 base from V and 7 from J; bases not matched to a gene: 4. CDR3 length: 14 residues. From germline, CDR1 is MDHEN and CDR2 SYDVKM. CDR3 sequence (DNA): TGTGCCAGCAGTTTATTCCAGGGGGGACAGCCCCAGCATTTT. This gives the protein CASSLFQGGQPQHF.

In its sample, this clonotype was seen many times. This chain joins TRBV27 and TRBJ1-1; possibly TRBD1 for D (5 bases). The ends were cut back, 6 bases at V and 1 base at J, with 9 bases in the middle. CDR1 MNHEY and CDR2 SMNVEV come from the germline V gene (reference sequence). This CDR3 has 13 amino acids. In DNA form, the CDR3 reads TGTGCCAGCAGAACTGGGGCGAACACTGAAGCTTTCTTT. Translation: CASRTGANTEAFF.

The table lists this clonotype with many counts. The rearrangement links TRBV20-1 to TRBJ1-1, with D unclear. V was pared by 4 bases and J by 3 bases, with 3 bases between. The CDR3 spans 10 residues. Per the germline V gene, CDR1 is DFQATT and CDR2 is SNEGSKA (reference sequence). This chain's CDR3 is CSAIDTEAFF. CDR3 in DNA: TGCAGTGCTATCGACACTGAAGCTTTCTTT.

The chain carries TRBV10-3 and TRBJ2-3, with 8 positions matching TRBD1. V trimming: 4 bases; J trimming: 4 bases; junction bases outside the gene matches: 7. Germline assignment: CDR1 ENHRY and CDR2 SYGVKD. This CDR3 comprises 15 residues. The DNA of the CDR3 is TGTGCCATCAGTGCAGGGGGCAGGGATGCAGATACGCAGTATTTT. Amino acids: CAISAGGRDADTQYF.

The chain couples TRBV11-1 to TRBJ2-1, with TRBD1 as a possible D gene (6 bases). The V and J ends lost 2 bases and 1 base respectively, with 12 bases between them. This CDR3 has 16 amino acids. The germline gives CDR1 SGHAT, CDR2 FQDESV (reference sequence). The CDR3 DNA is TGTGCCAGCAGCTTAAACAGGGTTCGGTCCTACAATGAGCAGTTCTTC. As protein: CASSLNRVRSYNEQFF.

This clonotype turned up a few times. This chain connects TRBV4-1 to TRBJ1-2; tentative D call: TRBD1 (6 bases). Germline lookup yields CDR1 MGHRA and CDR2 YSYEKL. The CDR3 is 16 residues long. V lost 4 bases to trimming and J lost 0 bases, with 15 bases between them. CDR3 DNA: TGCGCCAGCAGCCTTGGACAGCATCTGACTAACTATGGCTACACCTTC. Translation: CASSLGQHLTNYGYTF.

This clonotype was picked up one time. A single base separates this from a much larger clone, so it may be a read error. The DNA for the CDR3 is TGTGTCAGCAGCGTAGTGGGGGGCCTTGGCGATACGCAGTATTTT. It is translated as CVSSVVGGLGDTQYF. The rearrangement uses TRBV9 and TRBJ2-3; TRBD1 or TRBD2 may be the D gene (6 bases each). The CDR3 spans 15 residues. CDR1 and CDR2 from the germline V gene are SGDLS and YYNGEE.

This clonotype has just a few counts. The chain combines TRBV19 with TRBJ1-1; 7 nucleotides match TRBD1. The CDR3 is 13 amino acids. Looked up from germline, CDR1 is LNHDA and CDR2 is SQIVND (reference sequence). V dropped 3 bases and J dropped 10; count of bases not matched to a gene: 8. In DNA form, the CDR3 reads TGTGCCAGTAGTATCACAGGGGCTTGGGGAGCTTTCTTT. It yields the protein CASSITGAWGAFF.

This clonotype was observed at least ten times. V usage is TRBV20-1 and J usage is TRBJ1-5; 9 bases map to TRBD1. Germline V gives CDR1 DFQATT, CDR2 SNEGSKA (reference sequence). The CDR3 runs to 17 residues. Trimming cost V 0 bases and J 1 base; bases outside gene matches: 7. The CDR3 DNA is TGCAGTGCTAGAGACCTCCTACAGGGGGCAAGCAATCAGCCCCAGCATTTT. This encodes CSARDLLQGASNQPQHF.

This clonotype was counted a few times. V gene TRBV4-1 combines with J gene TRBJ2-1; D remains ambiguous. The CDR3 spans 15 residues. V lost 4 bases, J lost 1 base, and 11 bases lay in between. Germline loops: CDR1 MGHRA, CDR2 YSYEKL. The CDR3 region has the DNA TGCGCCAGCAGCCGGGGTGGGGTTTCCTACAATGAGCAGTTCTTC. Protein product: CASSRGGVSYNEQFF.

CDR3 bases: TGTGCCAGTAGTCCCACCTACAGGGGGCGACAAGATACGCAGTATTTT. Translated: CASSPTYRGRQDTQYF. The gene calls are TRBV19 and TRBJ2-3; TRBD1 agrees at 9 bases. From germline, CDR1 is LNHDA and CDR2 SQIVND (reference sequence). V was pared by 5 bases and J by 5 bases, with 11 bases of the junction left unmatched. The CDR3 runs to 16 residues.